The entry that follows covers one T cell receptor beta chain sequence. Its antigen is undetermined. No patient escaped relapse after autologous stem cell transplantation, and brentuximab vedotin exposure varied. Under best response, outcomes were complete response, partial response or progressive disease. This sample is part of a study of PD-1 blockade in classical Hodgkin lymphoma. Regarding the study as a whole: At C4D1, TCR diversity had climbed significantly for CD4+ cells, though not for CD8+ cells. Compared with healthy donors, newly diagnosed patients reportedly showed lower baseline TCR diversity.

Trimming at V came to 7 bases and at J to 2 bases, leaving 6 bases not matched to a gene. There are 15 residues in the CDR3. Germline CDR1 MNHEY, CDR2 SVGAGI. Profiling relied on immunoSEQ multiplex PCR, and the TCRdb table lists in-frame clones only, not all of them. The repertoire includes 70,000 or so clones, just over 90% of them detected once, and approximately 8.2% sits in the top ten. The chain has TRBV6-5 and TRBJ2-5, with 11 bases matching TRBD2. This TCR came from a human donor with classical Hodgkin lymphoma. Sequenced here: peripheral blood mononuclear cells (PBMCs), sampled at baseline. The CDR3 DNA sequence: TGTGCCAGCAATTCACTAGCGGGGGTACAAGAGACCCAGTACTTC. Amino acids: CASNSLAGVQETQYF.